This passage covers 2 T cell receptor beta chains from one sample sequenced in a study of graft-versus-host responses after intestinal transplantation. Assay: immunoSEQ multiplex PCR; the TCRdb copy retains only in-frame clones and omits some. This table holds 95,000 to 100,000 clones, roughly 88% found once. The sample consisted of PBMCs, taken 255 days after intestinal transplant. These receptor sequences come from a human patient who received an intestinal transplant, so some T cells may come from the graft donor.

The genes are TRBV6-1 and TRBJ2-7; 8 nucleotides agree with TRBD1. Looked up from germline, CDR1 is MNHNS and CDR2 is SASEGT. V was pared by 3 bases and J by 3 bases, with 7 bases of the junction left unmatched. The CDR3 has 15 residues. CDR3 nucleotides: TGTGCCAGCAGTGATACCCGGACAGGGCTCTACGAGCAGTACGTC. Its translation: CASSDTRTGLYEQYV.

V gene TRBV7-9 combines with J gene TRBJ2-5; D is unclear. V was clipped by 4 bases and J by 5 bases, with 5 bases between them. The CDR3 runs to 11 residues. The V gene's germline CDR1 is SEHNR and CDR2 FQNEAQ (reference sequence). In DNA form, the CDR3 reads TGTGCCAGCAGCTCCCGGGAGACCCAGTACTTC. This encodes CASSSRETQYF.